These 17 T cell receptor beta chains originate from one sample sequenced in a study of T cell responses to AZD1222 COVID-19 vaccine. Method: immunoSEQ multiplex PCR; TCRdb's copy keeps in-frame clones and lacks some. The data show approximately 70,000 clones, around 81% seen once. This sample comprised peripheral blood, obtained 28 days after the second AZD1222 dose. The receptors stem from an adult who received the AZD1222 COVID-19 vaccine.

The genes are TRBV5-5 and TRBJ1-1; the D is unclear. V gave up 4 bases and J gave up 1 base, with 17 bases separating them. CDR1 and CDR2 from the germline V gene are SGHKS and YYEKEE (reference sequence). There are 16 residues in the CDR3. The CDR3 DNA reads TGTGCCAGCAGCGTGGCCCCAGGATCTGGGAACACTGAAGCTTTCTTT. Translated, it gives CASSVAPGSGNTEAFF.

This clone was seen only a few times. The DNA of the CDR3 is TGTGCCAGTAGTAAACAGGTGTACACTGAAGCTTTCTTT. Protein product: CASSKQVYTEAFF. The chain joins TRBV19 to TRBJ1-1; D possibly corresponds to TRBD1 (5 bases). Germline assignment: CDR1 LNHDA and CDR2 SQIVND (reference sequence). V gave up 4 bases and J gave up 3 bases, with 9 bases separating them. The CDR3 sequence is 13 residues long.

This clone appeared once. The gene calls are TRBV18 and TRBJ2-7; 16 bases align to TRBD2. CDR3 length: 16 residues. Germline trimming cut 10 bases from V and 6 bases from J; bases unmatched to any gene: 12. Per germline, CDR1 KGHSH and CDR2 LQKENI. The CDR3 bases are TGTGCCATCGGGACTAGCGGGAGGGCCCCACTACGCGAGCAGTACTTC. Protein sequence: CAIGTSGRAPLREQYF.

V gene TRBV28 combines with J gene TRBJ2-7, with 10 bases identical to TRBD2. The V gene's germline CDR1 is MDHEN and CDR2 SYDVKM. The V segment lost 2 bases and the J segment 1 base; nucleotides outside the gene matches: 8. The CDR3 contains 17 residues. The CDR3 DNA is TGTGCCAGCAGTTTAAGAAGCGGGAGGGCGGGATCCTACGAGCAGTACTTC. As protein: CASSLRSGRAGSYEQYF.

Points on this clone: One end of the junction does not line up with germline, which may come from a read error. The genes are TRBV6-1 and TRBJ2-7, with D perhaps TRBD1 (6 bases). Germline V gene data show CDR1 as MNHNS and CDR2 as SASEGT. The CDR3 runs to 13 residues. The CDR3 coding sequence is TGTGCCAGCAGTGAAGAGTTTAGGGGGTTATGGGACTTC. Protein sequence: CASSEEFRGLWDF.

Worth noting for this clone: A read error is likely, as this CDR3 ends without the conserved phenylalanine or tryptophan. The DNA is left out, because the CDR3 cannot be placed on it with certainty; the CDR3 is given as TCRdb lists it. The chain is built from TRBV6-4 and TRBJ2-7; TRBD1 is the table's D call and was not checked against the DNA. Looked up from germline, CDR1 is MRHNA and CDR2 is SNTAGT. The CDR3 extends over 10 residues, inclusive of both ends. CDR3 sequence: CASSGEQDSP.

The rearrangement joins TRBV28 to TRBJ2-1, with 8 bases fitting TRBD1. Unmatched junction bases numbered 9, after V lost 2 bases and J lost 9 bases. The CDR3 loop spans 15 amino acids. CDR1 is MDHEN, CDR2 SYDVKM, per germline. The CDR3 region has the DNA TGTGCCAGCAGTTTAGGTGGCCAGGGGGCGGGTGAGCAGTTCTTC. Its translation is CASSLGGQGAGEQFF.

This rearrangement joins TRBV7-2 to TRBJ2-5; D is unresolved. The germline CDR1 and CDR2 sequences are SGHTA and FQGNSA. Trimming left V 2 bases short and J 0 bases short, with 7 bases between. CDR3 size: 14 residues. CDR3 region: CASSLSRNQETQYF. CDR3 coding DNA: TGTGCCAGCAGCTTAAGCCGTAACCAAGAGACCCAGTACTTC.

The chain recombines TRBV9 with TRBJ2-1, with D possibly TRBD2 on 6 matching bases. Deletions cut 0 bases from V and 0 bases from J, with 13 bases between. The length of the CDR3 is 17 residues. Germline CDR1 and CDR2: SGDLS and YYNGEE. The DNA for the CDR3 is TGTGCCAGCAGCGTAGGGCGGGGCGCGAGCTCCTACAATGAGCAGTTCTTC. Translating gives CASSVGRGASSYNEQFF.

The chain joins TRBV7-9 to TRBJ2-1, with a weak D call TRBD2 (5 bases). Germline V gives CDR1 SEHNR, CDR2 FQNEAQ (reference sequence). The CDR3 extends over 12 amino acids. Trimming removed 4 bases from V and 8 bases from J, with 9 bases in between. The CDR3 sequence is CASSSGEYEQFF. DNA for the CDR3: TGTGCCAGCAGCTCCGGGGAATATGAGCAGTTCTTC. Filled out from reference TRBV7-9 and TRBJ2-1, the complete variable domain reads DTGVSQNPRHKITKRGQNVTFRCDPISEHNRLYWYRQTLGQGPEFLTYFQNEAQLEKSRLLSDRFSAERPKGSFSTLEIQRTEQGDSAMYLCASSSGEYEQFFGPGTRLTVL.

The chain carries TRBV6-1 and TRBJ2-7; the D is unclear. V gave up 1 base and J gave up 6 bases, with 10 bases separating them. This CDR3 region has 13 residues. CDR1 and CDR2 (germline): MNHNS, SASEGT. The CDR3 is CASSEGPASEQYF. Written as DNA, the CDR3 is TGTGCCAGCAGTGAAGGTCCAGCCTCCGAGCAGTACTTC.

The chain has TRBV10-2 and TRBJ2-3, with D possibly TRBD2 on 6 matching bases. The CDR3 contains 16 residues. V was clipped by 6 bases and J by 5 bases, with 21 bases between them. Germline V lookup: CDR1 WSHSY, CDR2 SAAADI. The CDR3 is CASRAQDRGNLDTQYF. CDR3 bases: TGCGCCAGCAGGGCCCAAGACCGCGGGAACCTAGATACGCAGTATTTT.

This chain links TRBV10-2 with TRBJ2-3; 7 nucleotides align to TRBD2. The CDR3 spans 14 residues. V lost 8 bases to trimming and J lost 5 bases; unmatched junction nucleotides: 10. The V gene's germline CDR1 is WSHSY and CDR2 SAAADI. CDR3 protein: CASAAGKPGDTQYF. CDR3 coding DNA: TGCGCCAGCGCAGCGGGGAAGCCTGGAGATACGCAGTATTTT.

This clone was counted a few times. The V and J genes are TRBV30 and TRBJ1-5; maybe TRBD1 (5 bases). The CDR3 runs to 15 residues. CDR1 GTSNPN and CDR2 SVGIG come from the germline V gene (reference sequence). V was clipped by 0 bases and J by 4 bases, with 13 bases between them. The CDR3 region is CAWSVRAGINQPQHF. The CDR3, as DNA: TGTGCCTGGAGTGTAAGAGCAGGGATAAATCAGCCCCAGCATTTT.

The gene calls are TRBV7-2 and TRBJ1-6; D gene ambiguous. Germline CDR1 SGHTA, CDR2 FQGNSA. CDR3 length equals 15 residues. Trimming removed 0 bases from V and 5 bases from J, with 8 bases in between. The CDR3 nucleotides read TGTGCCAGCAGCTTAGCAGGTCTTGATAATTCACCCCTCCACTTT. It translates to CASSLAGLDNSPLHF.

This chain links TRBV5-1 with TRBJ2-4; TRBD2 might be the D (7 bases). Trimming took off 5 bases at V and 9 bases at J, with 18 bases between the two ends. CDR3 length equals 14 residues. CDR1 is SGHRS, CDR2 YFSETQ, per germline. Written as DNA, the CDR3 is TGCGCCAGCAGTTTATGGGGGGGCCGCGGCATTCAGTACTTC. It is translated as CASSLWGGRGIQYF.

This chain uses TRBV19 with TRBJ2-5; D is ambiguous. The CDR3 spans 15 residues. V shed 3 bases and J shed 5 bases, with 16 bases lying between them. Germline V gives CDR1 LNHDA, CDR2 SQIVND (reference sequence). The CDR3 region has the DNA TGTGCCAGTAGTATGACAAGACTGAGCTGGGAGACCCAGTACTTC. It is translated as CASSMTRLSWETQYF.